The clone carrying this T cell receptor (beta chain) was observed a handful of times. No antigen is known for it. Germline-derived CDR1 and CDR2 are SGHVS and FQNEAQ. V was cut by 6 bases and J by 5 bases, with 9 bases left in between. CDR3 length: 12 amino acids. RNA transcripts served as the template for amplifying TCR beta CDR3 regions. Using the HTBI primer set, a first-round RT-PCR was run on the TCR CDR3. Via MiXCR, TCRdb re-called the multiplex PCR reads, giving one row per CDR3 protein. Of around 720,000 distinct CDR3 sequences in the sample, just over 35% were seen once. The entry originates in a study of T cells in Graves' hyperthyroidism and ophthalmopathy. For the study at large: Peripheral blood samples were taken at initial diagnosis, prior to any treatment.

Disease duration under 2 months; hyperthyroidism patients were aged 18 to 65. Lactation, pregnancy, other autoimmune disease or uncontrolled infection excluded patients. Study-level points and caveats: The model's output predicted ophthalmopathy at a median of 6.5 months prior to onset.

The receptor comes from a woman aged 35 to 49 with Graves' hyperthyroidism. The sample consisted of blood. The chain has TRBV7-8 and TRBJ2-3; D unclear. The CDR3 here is CASRPIEDTQYF. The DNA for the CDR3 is TGTGCCAGCAGACCGATTGAAGATACGCAGTATTTT.